These 28 T cell receptor beta chains were sequenced from one sample in a study of T cells in Graves' hyperthyroidism and ophthalmopathy. RNA transcripts yielded amplified TCR beta CDR3 regions. When the TCR CDR3 underwent first-round RT-PCR, the HTBI primer set was used. TCRdb reanalysed the multiplex PCR reads using MiXCR and keeps one entry per CDR3 protein. The data contain hundreds of thousands of distinct CDR3 sequences, approximately 40% of them seen just once; the ten biggest clones take up about 8.9%. Sequencing input: blood. The receptors originated from a man between 18 and 35 years old with Graves' hyperthyroidism.

The table lists this clonotype with many counts. This rearrangement joins TRBV2 to TRBJ1-1; tentative D call: TRBD1 (5 bases). The V and J ends lost 3 bases and 5 bases respectively, with 16 bases between them. The CDR3 extends over 15 amino acids. The germline V gene has CDR1 SNHLY and CDR2 FYNNEI. As DNA, the CDR3 is TGTGCCAGCAGTGACGAGCCGGGGCTCGGTACTGAAGCTTTCTTT. Its translation is CASSDEPGLGTEAFF.

The genes are TRBV5-1 and TRBJ2-2; D not certain. Trimming shortened V by 2 bases and J by 10 bases, and 12 bases separated the two germline ends. This CDR3 region has 13 residues. Germline V lookup: CDR1 SGHRS, CDR2 YFSETQ. The CDR3 nucleotides are TGCGCCAGCAGCTTAGGCCTCGACCCGGAGCTGTTTTTT. The encoded protein is CASSLGLDPELFF. Full variable domain (outside the CDR3, taken from reference TRBV5-1 and TRBJ2-2): KAGVTQTPRYLIKTRGQQVTLSCSPISGHRSVSWYQQTPGQGLQFLFEYFSETQRNKGNFPGRFSGRQFSNSRSEMNVSTLELGDSALYLCASSLGLDPELFFGEGSRLTVL.

The sample holds a few counts of this clonotype. This chain joins TRBV5-5 and TRBJ1-2, with 7 bases that match TRBD1. The germline gives CDR1 SGHKS, CDR2 YYEKEE (reference sequence). CDR3 length equals 16 residues. V lost 4 bases, J lost 7 bases, and 16 bases stayed unmatched. The chain's CDR3 is CASSPRDSLLASGYTF. CDR3 nucleotides: TGTGCCAGCAGCCCCCGGGACAGCCTGCTAGCTAGTGGCTACACCTTC.

The chain links TRBV29-1 to TRBJ1-2; no clear D. Germline-derived CDR1 and CDR2 are SQVTM and ANQGSEA. V was cut by 8 bases and J by 4 bases, with 14 bases left in between. CDR3 size: 12 residues. CDR3 residues: CSLALGSYGYTF. The CDR3 coding sequence is TGCAGCTTAGCATTGGGTAGCTATGGCTACACCTTC.

V usage is TRBV7-9 and J usage is TRBJ2-2; D might be TRBD2 (6 bases). The CDR3 contains 16 residues. Deletions cut 6 bases from V and 3 bases from J, with 17 bases between. CDR1 and CDR2 (germline): SEHNR, FQNEAQ (reference sequence). CDR3 in DNA: TGTGCCAGCAGGCACAGAGGCGGGACTTACACCGGGGAGCTGTTTTTT. This sequence encodes CASRHRGGTYTGELFF.

This clonotype has more than one count but fewer than ten. Just one base apart from a much larger clone, this may be a read error. The chain employs TRBV25-1 and TRBJ2-7; 7 positions agree with TRBD1. The CDR3 totals 14 residues. From germline, CDR1 is MGHDK and CDR2 SYGVNS. CDR3 DNA sequence: TGTGCCAGCAGTGAGGGGGACAGCTCCTACGAGCAGCACTTC. Amino acids: CASSEGDSSYEQHF.

The chain uses TRBV5-5 and TRBJ2-7; weak D call: TRBD1 (6 bases). The CDR3 contains 15 residues. V was cut by 2 bases and J by 1 base, with 13 bases left in between. Germline CDR1 SGHKS, CDR2 YYEKEE (reference sequence). For the CDR3, the DNA is TGTGCCAGCAGCTTACAGCAGGGGATTTCCTACGAGCAGTACTTC. Protein product: CASSLQQGISYEQYF.

This clonotype was observed a handful of times. The chain uses TRBV13 and TRBJ2-7; D tentatively fits TRBD1 or TRBD2 (5 bases each). The V end was cut by 6 bases, the J end by 3 bases, with 15 bases between. Germline V CDR1 and CDR2: PRHDT, FYEKMQ (reference sequence). The CDR3 consists of 14 residues. CDR3 in DNA: TGTGCCAGCAGTTTCACGGGACGCGACTACGAGCAGTACTTC. Translation gives CASSFTGRDYEQYF.

The chain couples TRBV7-8 to TRBJ1-6; TRBD1 might be the D (6 bases). Germline CDR1 and CDR2: SGHVS and FQNEAQ. The V and J ends lost 4 bases and 10 bases respectively, with 20 bases between them. The CDR3 extends over 16 amino acids. In nucleotides, the CDR3 is TGTGCCAGCAGCTCTAACAGGGCAGGGACCCGCTCACCCCTCCACTTT. Protein product: CASSSNRAGTRSPLHF.

V is TRBV20-1 and J is TRBJ1-2; D is undetermined. The CDR3 length is 14 residues. Trimming removed 3 bases at V and 1 base at J, with 12 bases between. CDR1 and CDR2 (germline): DFQATT, SNEGSKA (reference sequence). The CDR3 loop reads CSASWDWGNYGYTF. CDR3 DNA: TGCAGTGCTAGTTGGGATTGGGGTAACTATGGCTACACCTTC.

Regarding this clonotype: A much larger clone lies a single base off, so this may be a read error. The rearrangement joins TRBV19 to TRBJ1-6; TRBD1 agrees at 7 bases. CDR3 length equals 15 residues. Germline CDR1 is LNHDA and CDR2 is SQIVND (reference sequence). Here the CDR3 DNA reads TGTGCCAGTAGGGGTGACAGGGAGCGAAATTCACCCCCCCACTTT. Its translation is CASRGDRERNSPPHF.

V and J are TRBV29-1 and TRBJ2-5; 9 bases align to TRBD2. This CDR3 region has 12 residues. CDR1 and CDR2 from the germline V gene are SQVTM and ANQGSEA. After removal of 7 bases from V and 5 bases from J, the junction contained 5 bases not matched to a gene. Here the CDR3 reads CSARTSVETQYF. Written as DNA, the CDR3 is TGCAGCGCCCGGACTAGCGTCGAGACCCAGTACTTC.

This clonotype occurred many times. The chain links TRBV20-1 to TRBJ1-1, with D maybe TRBD1 (5 bases). The CDR3 loop spans 13 amino acids. Germline CDR1 is DFQATT and CDR2 is SNEGSKA (reference sequence). The ends were cut back, 5 bases at V and 2 bases at J, with 12 bases in the middle. The CDR3 protein is CSALRGENTEAFF. Written as DNA, the CDR3 is TGCAGTGCTCTAAGAGGGGAAAACACTGAAGCTTTCTTT.

The V call is TRBV2, the J call TRBJ1-4, with D tentatively TRBD1 (5 bases). From germline, CDR1 is SNHLY and CDR2 FYNNEI. The CDR3 has 14 amino acids. V lost 1 base, J lost 8 bases, and 11 bases lay in between. The CDR3 DNA reads TGTGCCAGCAGTGAAGGGGGCGTTCGGGAAAAACTGTTTTTT. It codes for CASSEGGVREKLFF. Drawing the rest from reference TRBV2 and TRBJ1-4, the complete variable domain is EPEVTQTPSHQVTQMGQEVILRCVPISNHLYFYWYRQILGQKVEFLVSFYNNEISEKSEIFDDQFSVERPDGSNFTLKIRSTKLEDSAMYFCASSEGGVREKLFFGSGTQLSVL.

This clonotype was seen a single time. This CDR3 reads CASSHHEAGEFYGYTF. The DNA for the CDR3 is TGTGCCAGCAGTCATCACGAGGCAGGGGAATTCTATGGCTACACCTTC. The rearrangement joins TRBV6-6 to TRBJ1-2; D might be TRBD1 (6 bases). The CDR3 has 16 amino acids. The germline V gene has CDR1 MNHNY and CDR2 SVGAGI (reference sequence). V gave up 5 bases and J gave up 4 bases, with 20 bases separating them.

This clonotype was detected once. The gene calls are TRBV7-6 and TRBJ2-6; D is uncertain. The CDR3 covers 16 residues. Germline V gives CDR1 SGHVS, CDR2 FNYEAQ. Deletions cut 1 base from V and 6 bases from J, with 13 bases between. The CDR3 nucleotides read TGTGCCAGCAGCTTAGGGCCCGGCTTTGAGGCCAACGTCCTGACTTTC. Translation gives CASSLGPGFEANVLTF.

The count of this clonotype is one. The CDR3 sequence is CSARVEGYYEQYF. In DNA, the CDR3 is TGCAGTGCTAGGGTGGAAGGGTACTACGAGCAGTACTTC. The rearrangement links TRBV20-1 to TRBJ2-7; D remains ambiguous. The ends were cut back, 3 bases at V and 3 bases at J, with 12 bases in the middle. The CDR3 contains 13 residues. Germline assignment: CDR1 DFQATT and CDR2 SNEGSKA (reference sequence).

V gene TRBV19 combines with J gene TRBJ2-7; TRBD1 matches 8 bases. Trimming cost V 3 bases and J 1 base; bases outside gene matches: 5. The CDR3 totals 15 residues. Germline V CDR1 and CDR2: LNHDA, SQIVND (reference sequence). This CDR3 is CASSILQGASYEQYF. The CDR3 DNA sequence: TGTGCCAGTAGTATTCTCCAGGGGGCTTCCTACGAGCAGTACTTC.

The chain couples TRBV7-2 to TRBJ2-3, with no clear D. Trimming stripped 5 bases from V and 4 bases from J, with 13 bases between. Germline-derived CDR1 and CDR2 are SGHTA and FQGNSA. There are 14 residues in the CDR3. The chain's CDR3 is CASSRNSPPDTQYF. For the CDR3, the DNA is TGTGCCAGCAGCCGGAACTCGCCCCCAGATACGCAGTATTTT.

This clonotype was observed a few times. V and J are TRBV5-6 and TRBJ1-4; 10 bases align to TRBD1. In germline, CDR1 is SGHDT, CDR2 YYEEEE. This CDR3 has 14 residues. V lost 3 bases and J lost 8; bases outside the gene matches: 4. In DNA form, the CDR3 reads TGTGCCAGCAGCTACGGGACAGGGGAAGAAAAACTGTTTTTT. The encoded protein is CASSYGTGEEKLFF.

The chain is built from TRBV24-1 and TRBJ2-5; 7 bases align to TRBD1. CDR1 and CDR2 (germline): KGHDR, SFDVKD. After removal of 1 base from V and 3 bases from J, the junction contained 7 bases not matched to a gene. The CDR3 runs 16 residues. This CDR3 is CATSDFPDRAKETQYF. The CDR3 nucleotides are TGTGCCACCAGTGATTTTCCCGACAGGGCTAAAGAGACCCAGTACTTC.

The sample holds many counts of this clonotype. The chain employs TRBV2 and TRBJ2-2; 7 bases are shared with TRBD1. Trimming cost V 7 bases and J 0 bases; bases outside gene matches: 2. This CDR3 spans 14 amino acids. Per the germline V gene, CDR1 is SNHLY and CDR2 is FYNNEI. CDR3 bases: TGTGCCAGCACCGGGACAGCGAACACCGGGGAGCTGTTTTTT. It yields the protein CASTGTANTGELFF.

A few counts support this clonotype. This sequence joins TRBV7-2 and TRBJ2-7; no reliable D call. The length of the CDR3 is 16 residues. Germline CDR1 SGHTA, CDR2 FQGNSA. Deletions cut 2 bases from V and 6 bases from J, with 20 bases between. In DNA, the CDR3 is TGTGCCAGCAGCTTATACCAACCGACACAAGGTGCCGAGCAGTACTTC. This gives the protein CASSLYQPTQGAEQYF. The full variable domain, its missing parts supplied by reference TRBV7-2 and TRBJ2-7, is GAGVSQSPSNKVTEKGKDVELRCDPISGHTALYWYRQSLGQGLEFLIYFQGNSAPDKSGLPSDRFSAERTGGSVSTLTIQRTQQEDSAVYLCASSLYQPTQGAEQYFGPGTRLTVT.

The chain couples TRBV9 to TRBJ2-2, with D maybe TRBD1 (6 bases). The CDR3 runs 14 residues. The V end was cut by 6 bases, the J end by 5 bases, with 14 bases between. CDR1 is SGDLS and CDR2 is YYNGEE in the germline V gene. Written as DNA, the CDR3 is TGTGCCAGCACCACACAGGGTCTTACCGGGGAGCTGTTTTTT. Its translation is CASTTQGLTGELFF.

There are a few counts of this clonotype. The gene calls are TRBV9 and TRBJ2-3; 11 nucleotides match TRBD2. From germline, CDR1 is SGDLS and CDR2 YYNGEE. This CDR3 has 16 amino acids. J lost 2 bases, V lost 2 bases, and 4 bases had no gene match. Here the CDR3 reads CASSVGTSGYTDTQYF. CDR3 nucleotides: TGTGCCAGCAGCGTGGGGACTAGCGGTTACACAGATACGCAGTATTTT.

V usage is TRBV10-2 and J usage is TRBJ2-7; TRBD2 aligns across 14 bases. The trim removed 10 bases at V and 6 bases at J, leaving 5 bases unmatched. In germline, CDR1 is WSHSY, CDR2 SAAADI. The CDR3 consists of 13 residues. As DNA, the CDR3 is TGCGCCACTCGACTAGCGGGGGGGCCCGAGCAGTACTTC. Amino acids: CATRLAGGPEQYF.

The chain joins TRBV2 to TRBJ1-1; D gene ambiguous. The germline V gene has CDR1 SNHLY and CDR2 FYNNEI. Trimming left V 8 bases short and J 7 bases short, with 8 bases between. There are 10 residues in the CDR3. CDR3 residues: CASGSGEAFF. CDR3 coding DNA: TGTGCCAGCGGGTCCGGTGAAGCTTTCTTT. The whole variable domain, remainder taken from reference TRBV2 and TRBJ1-1, is EPEVTQTPSHQVTQMGQEVILRCVPISNHLYFYWYRQILGQKVEFLVSFYNNEISEKSEIFDDQFSVERPDGSNFTLKIRSTKLEDSAMYFCASGSGEAFFGQGTRLTVV.

Many counts were recorded for this clonotype. The genes are TRBV10-2 and TRBJ1-1; TRBD1 matches 8 bases. CDR3 length equals 15 residues. V lost 8 bases, J lost 0 bases, and 8 bases stayed unmatched. From germline, CDR1 is WSHSY and CDR2 SAAADI. In nucleotides, the CDR3 is TGCGCCAGCCAGGACAGGGCGAGAATGAACACTGAAGCTTTCTTT. Translated, it gives CASQDRARMNTEAFF.